Described below is a single TCR beta chain sequence and its context. The data were obtained in a study of somatic mutations in cytotoxic T cells in rheumatoid arthritis. This table comes from immunoSEQ multiplex PCR, and its TCRdb copy is limited to in-frame clones, with some not included. The table shows roughly 14,000 clones, with about 77% occurring only once. This CDR3 contains 15 residues. V lost 4 bases to trimming and J lost 10 bases; unmatched junction nucleotides: 7. Germline V lookup: CDR1 MNHEY, CDR2 SMNVEV (reference sequence). The sample was CD8+ T cells sorted from blood. This receptor was obtained from an adult with rheumatoid arthritis. The chain combines TRBV27 with TRBJ1-6; 10 nucleotides match TRBD1. CDR3 DNA sequence: TGTGCCAGCAGTTCCTGGGGACAGGGGAGATCACCCCTCCACTTT. Its protein product is CASSSWGQGRSPLHF.